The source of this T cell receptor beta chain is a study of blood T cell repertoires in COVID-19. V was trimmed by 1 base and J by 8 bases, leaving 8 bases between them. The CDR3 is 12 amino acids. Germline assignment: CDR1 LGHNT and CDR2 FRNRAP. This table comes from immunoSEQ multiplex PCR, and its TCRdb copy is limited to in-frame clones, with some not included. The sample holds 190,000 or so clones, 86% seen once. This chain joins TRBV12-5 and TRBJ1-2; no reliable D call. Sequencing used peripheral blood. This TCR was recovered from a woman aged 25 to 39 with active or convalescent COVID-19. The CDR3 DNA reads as TGTGCTAGTGGTTTGGCCTCCGGGGGCTACACCTTC. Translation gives CASGLASGGYTF.